This is a list of T cell receptor beta chains from one sample in a study of human T cells and chemical hapten exposure. TCRdb recomputed calls from the RACE reads with MiXCR, one row per CDR3 protein. The sample holds roughly 97,000 distinct CDR3 sequences, 27% seen once. The sequences come from whole blood, collected in connection with sensitization to the hapten diphenylcyclopropenone (DPC). The receptors were gathered from a man aged 40-49 years with alopecia areata. Some clones in this sample may be carry-over from other donors' samples. CDR3s include the opening cysteine and the closing phenylalanine or tryptophan. D genes are given only for firm matches.

v_gene: TRBV20-1
d_gene: -
j_gene: TRBJ2-7
CDR3aa: CSARGEESSYEQYF

v_gene: TRBV2
d_gene: -
j_gene: TRBJ2-5
CDR3aa: CASTTAGYQETQYF

v_gene: TRBV6-5
d_gene: -
j_gene: TRBJ1-2
CDR3aa: CASSSRDTWHGYTF

v_gene: TRBV5-1
d_gene: TRBD2
j_gene: TRBJ2-1
CDR3aa: CASSAGLAGVRYNEQFF

v_gene: TRBV18
d_gene: -
j_gene: TRBJ2-5
CDR3aa: CASLASAQETQYF

v_gene: TRBV6-1
d_gene: -
j_gene: TRBJ1-1
CDR3aa: CASSVQGGTEAFF

v_gene: TRBV10-3
d_gene: TRBD1
j_gene: TRBJ1-4
CDR3aa: CAISDPGGLGGEKLFF

v_gene: TRBV12-3/TRBV12-4
d_gene: TRBD1
j_gene: TRBJ1-5
CDR3aa: CASHRGGLGVNQPQHF

v_gene: TRBV3-1
d_gene: TRBD1
j_gene: TRBJ1-5
CDR3aa: CASSPTLGTGGLGNQPQHF

v_gene: TRBV3-1
d_gene: -
j_gene: TRBJ2-2
CDR3aa: CASSQDGVRRANTGELFF

v_gene: TRBV10-3
d_gene: -
j_gene: TRBJ2-1
CDR3aa: CAISEGDAVDEQFF

v_gene: TRBV10-3
d_gene: -
j_gene: TRBJ2-7
CDR3aa: CAISELEDSLEQYF

v_gene: TRBV7-9
d_gene: -
j_gene: TRBJ2-2
CDR3aa: CASSLVQGVELFF

v_gene: TRBV7-9
d_gene: TRBD1
j_gene: TRBJ1-4
CDR3aa: CASSSEGTGEKLFF

v_gene: TRBV6-5
d_gene: -
j_gene: TRBJ2-6
CDR3aa: CASSYYGPQPGANVLTF

v_gene: TRBV27
d_gene: TRBD1
j_gene: TRBJ2-1
CDR3aa: CASRQGAYNEQFF

v_gene: TRBV18
d_gene: TRBD1
j_gene: TRBJ1-5
CDR3aa: CASSPSSVRDRNQPQHF

v_gene: TRBV28
d_gene: -
j_gene: TRBJ2-7
CDR3aa: CASSLKVGRIREQYF

v_gene: TRBV6-5
d_gene: -
j_gene: TRBJ2-1
CDR3aa: CASSYRGDEQFF

v_gene: TRBV4-1
d_gene: -
j_gene: TRBJ2-5
CDR3aa: CASSQGSGFQETQYF

v_gene: TRBV2
d_gene: -
j_gene: TRBJ2-4
CDR3aa: CARGDVKNIQYF

v_gene: TRBV14
d_gene: TRBD1
j_gene: TRBJ2-1
CDR3aa: CASSQGQGIEYNEQFF

v_gene: TRBV5-4
d_gene: -
j_gene: TRBJ2-2
CDR3aa: CASSIQWAGELFF

v_gene: TRBV3-1
d_gene: TRBD2
j_gene: TRBJ2-1
CDR3aa: CASSHLAGGRTSSYNEQFF

v_gene: TRBV25-1
d_gene: TRBD2
j_gene: TRBJ2-7
CDR3aa: CASTLAGGSHEQYF

v_gene: TRBV20-1
d_gene: -
j_gene: TRBJ1-6
CDR3aa: CSARVEPGMDFYNSPLHF

v_gene: TRBV12-3/TRBV12-4
d_gene: -
j_gene: TRBJ1-5
CDR3aa: CAMGGPWPQHF

v_gene: TRBV7-3
d_gene: -
j_gene: TRBJ1-1
CDR3aa: CASSLGSLTEAFF

v_gene: TRBV28
d_gene: -
j_gene: TRBJ2-3
CDR3aa: CASSLLVPRDPTDTQYF

v_gene: TRBV4-2
d_gene: -
j_gene: TRBJ2-1
CDR3aa: CASSQDNLAYNEQFF

v_gene: TRBV29-1
d_gene: -
j_gene: TRBJ2-1
CDR3aa: CSVEGDNLYSYNEQFF

v_gene: TRBV12-3/TRBV12-4
d_gene: -
j_gene: TRBJ1-1
CDR3aa: CASSRLLNTEAFF

v_gene: TRBV20-1
d_gene: -
j_gene: TRBJ2-1
CDR3aa: CSARGSGLGGNEQFF

v_gene: TRBV5-6
d_gene: TRBD2
j_gene: TRBJ2-1
CDR3aa: CASSSLLMTGDSGRREQFF

v_gene: TRBV6-2/TRBV6-3
d_gene: -
j_gene: TRBJ2-6
CDR3aa: CASSYLSGANVLTF

v_gene: TRBV4-3
d_gene: -
j_gene: TRBJ1-2
CDR3aa: CASSQGRGLGYTF

v_gene: TRBV27
d_gene: TRBD2
j_gene: TRBJ2-1
CDR3aa: CASSEGLEGGEQFF

v_gene: TRBV24-1
d_gene: -
j_gene: TRBJ1-5
CDR3aa: CATSAPGGQPQHF

v_gene: TRBV5-1
d_gene: TRBD2
j_gene: TRBJ2-1
CDR3aa: CASSLALAGGFDEQFF

v_gene: TRBV24-1
d_gene: -
j_gene: TRBJ1-5
CDR3aa: CATSDGAAGNQPQHF

v_gene: TRBV7-6
d_gene: TRBD2
j_gene: TRBJ2-1
CDR3aa: CASRSGLAGVHEQFF

v_gene: TRBV12-3/TRBV12-4
d_gene: -
j_gene: TRBJ2-4
CDR3aa: CASSTGIQNIQYF

v_gene: TRBV18
d_gene: -
j_gene: TRBJ1-4
CDR3aa: CASSPRDATNEKLFF

v_gene: TRBV20-1
d_gene: -
j_gene: TRBJ2-1
CDR3aa: CSAGLNNEQFF

v_gene: TRBV20-1
d_gene: -
j_gene: TRBJ2-3
CDR3aa: CSASLQVGASTDTQYF

v_gene: TRBV20-1
d_gene: -
j_gene: TRBJ2-6
CDR3aa: CSAPAWTADSGANVLTF

v_gene: TRBV6-6
d_gene: TRBD1
j_gene: TRBJ1-1
CDR3aa: CASSPTGQMNTEAFF

v_gene: TRBV7-9
d_gene: -
j_gene: TRBJ2-1
CDR3aa: CASSLAVSAESRLNEQFF

v_gene: TRBV10-3
d_gene: TRBD2
j_gene: TRBJ2-1
CDR3aa: CAIRGSGSSYNEQFF

v_gene: TRBV28
d_gene: -
j_gene: TRBJ1-5
CDR3aa: CASSYTGGQPQHF